This paragraph covers one T cell receptor (beta chain) sequence. The data are from a study of blood T cell repertoires in COVID-19. Germline V lookup: CDR1 ENHRY, CDR2 SYGVKD. Trimming took 7 bases from V and 0 from J, leaving 12 bases between them. The CDR3 has 14 residues. In the source study's methods: Amplification with reference gene primers provided the estimates of nucleated cell counts. Some clones are missing from TCRdb's copy, which holds only in-frame ones; the method was immunoSEQ multiplex PCR. V, J and clone size are taken as reported in that table, and D and trimming were inferred from the DNA itself. There are some 530,000 clones in the sample; roughly nine tenths occur only once, and approximately 8% lies in the top ten. Those enrolled, adults aged roughly 18 to 89 years, came from roughly 22 US areas. Clinical history as reported by participants underpinned cohort assignment. Donors in Cohort 3 who had recovered were those with two negative PCRs, healthcare professional clearance, or resolution of their symptoms.

The rearrangement links TRBV10-3 to TRBJ1-1; D is perhaps TRBD1 (6 bases). Material: PBMCs or T cells enriched from blood (not recorded which). The sequence was obtained from an older woman who had recovered from COVID-19. The CDR3 reads CAITQGNLNTEAFF. The CDR3 DNA follows: TGTGCCATCACCCAGGGGAACCTGAACACTGAAGCTTTCTTT.